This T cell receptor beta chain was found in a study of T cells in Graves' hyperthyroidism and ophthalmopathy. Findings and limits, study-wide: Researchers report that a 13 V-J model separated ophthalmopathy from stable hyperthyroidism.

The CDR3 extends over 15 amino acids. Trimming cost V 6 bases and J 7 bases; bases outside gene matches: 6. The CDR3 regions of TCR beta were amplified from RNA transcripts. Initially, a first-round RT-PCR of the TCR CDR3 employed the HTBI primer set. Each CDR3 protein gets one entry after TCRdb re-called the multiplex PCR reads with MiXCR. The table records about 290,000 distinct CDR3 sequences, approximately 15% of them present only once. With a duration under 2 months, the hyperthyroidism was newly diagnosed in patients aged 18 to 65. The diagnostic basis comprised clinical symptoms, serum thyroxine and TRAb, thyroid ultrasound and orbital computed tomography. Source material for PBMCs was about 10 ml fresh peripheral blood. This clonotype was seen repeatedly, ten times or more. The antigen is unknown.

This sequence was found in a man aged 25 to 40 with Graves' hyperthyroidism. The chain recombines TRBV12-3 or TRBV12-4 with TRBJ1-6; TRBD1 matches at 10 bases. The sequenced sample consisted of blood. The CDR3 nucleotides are TGTGCCAGCAGCAGAGGGACAGGGGCGAATTCACCCCTCCACTTT. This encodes CASSRGTGANSPLHF.